The rows below give T cell receptor beta chains drawn from one sample of a study of blood T cell repertoires in COVID-19. Clones were sequenced by immunoSEQ multiplex PCR, and TCRdb holds only the in-frame ones, with some missing. The repertoire holds approximately 390,000 clones, with around 90% as singletons. The specimen sequenced was peripheral blood. The receptors derive from a man younger than 35 with active or convalescent COVID-19. Each CDR3 is given with its conserved first and last residue. Fields, in order: J gene, V gene, clone size, D gene, CDR3 protein, CDR3 DNA. A D gene is named only where the DNA matches it firmly. Clone sizes are given selectively: once, few, many, or a class where the clone is expanded.

J: TRBJ1-3; V: TRBV10-1; size: once; D: .; CDR3: CASSLPPRCEENTIYF; DNA: TGCGCCAGCAGTCTACCTCCGAGGTGTGAAGAAAACACCATATATTTT
J: TRBJ2-3; V: TRBV27; size: .; D: .; CDR3: CASSPSRGLDRDTQYF; DNA: TGTGCCAGCAGTCCAAGCCGAGGCCTTGATAGAGATACGCAGTATTTT
J: TRBJ2-3; V: TRBV5-6; size: .; D: TRBD1; CDR3: CASSRDRGLVDTQYF; DNA: TGTGCCAGCAGCCGGGACAGGGGGTTGGTAGATACGCAGTATTTT
J: TRBJ1-1; V: TRBV27; size: .; D: .; CDR3: CASSLSAWIGAAGTEAFF; DNA: TGTGCCAGCAGTTTATCTGCGTGGATTGGGGCGGCTGGCACTGAAGCTTTCTTT
J: TRBJ2-7; V: TRBV7-6; size: .; D: .; CDR3: CASSLGARTYEQYF; DNA: TGTGCCAGCAGCTTAGGGGCTCGGACTTACGAGCAGTACTTC
J: TRBJ1-2; V: TRBV11-2; size: .; D: .; CDR3: CASSYIAGRYTF; DNA: TGTGCCAGCAGCTACATCGCAGGGCGCTACACCTTC
J: TRBJ1-6; V: TRBV18; size: .; D: .; CDR3: CASSPGGGSPLHF; DNA: TGTGCCAGCTCACCAGGGGGGGGTTCACCCCTCCACTTT
J: TRBJ2-5; V: TRBV29-1; size: .; D: TRBD1; CDR3: CSVYPGTAQETQYF; DNA: TGCAGCGTTTACCCCGGGACAGCCCAAGAGACCCAGTACTTC
J: TRBJ2-5; V: TRBV24-1; size: .; D: TRBD1; CDR3: CATSDPRRGTGNLETQYF; DNA: TGTGCCACCAGTGATCCAAGACGGGGGACAGGGAATTTGGAGACCCAGTACTTC
J: TRBJ2-7; V: TRBV7-3; size: .; D: .; CDR3: CASSLTGKPKDEQYF; DNA: TGTGCCAGCAGCCTGACCGGGAAGCCTAAGGACGAGCAGTACTTC
J: TRBJ2-1; V: TRBV4-3; size: .; D: TRBD2; CDR3: CASSQGVGGAYNEQFF; DNA: TGCGCCAGCAGCCAAGGGGTCGGGGGGGCCTACAATGAGCAGTTCTTC
J: TRBJ1-2; V: TRBV29-1; size: .; D: TRBD1; CDR3: CSVVAGTGYGYTF; DNA: TGCAGCGTTGTTGCCGGGACAGGGTATGGCTACACCTTC
J: TRBJ1-1; V: TRBV19; size: once; D: TRBD1; CDR3: CASSGGTDMNTEAFF; DNA: TGTGCCAGTAGTGGCGGGACAGACATGAACACTGAAGCTTTCTTT
J: TRBJ1-1; V: TRBV7-8; size: .; D: .; CDR3: CASSYRGGVSEAFF; DNA: TGTGCCAGCAGCTACCGAGGGGGGGTTTCTGAAGCTTTCTTT
J: TRBJ1-3; V: TRBV9; size: .; D: TRBD1; CDR3: CASSVSRGQDTIYF; DNA: TGTGCCAGCAGCGTATCCAGGGGGCAGGACACCATATATTTT
J: TRBJ1-5; V: TRBV4-2; size: .; D: .; CDR3: CASSPNRDSQPQHF; DNA: TGTGCCAGCAGCCCCAACAGGGATAGTCAGCCCCAGCATTTT
J: TRBJ1-2; V: TRBV5-4; size: .; D: TRBD1; CDR3: CASSLGTGGYGYTF; DNA: TGTGCCAGCAGCTTGGGGACAGGGGGCTATGGCTACACCTTC
J: TRBJ1-5; V: TRBV28; size: .; D: TRBD1; CDR3: CASSFKQGGTVWNQPQHF; DNA: TGTGCCAGCAGTTTCAAACAGGGGGGTACTGTGTGGAATCAGCCCCAGCATTTT
J: TRBJ1-3; V: TRBV4-1; size: few; D: TRBD1; CDR3: CASSRGTGTLDTIYF; DNA: TGCGCCAGCAGCCGAGGGACAGGGACTTTGGACACCATATATTTT
J: TRBJ2-2; V: TRBV23-1; size: few; D: .; CDR3: CASSLTNKIGELFF; DNA: TGCGCCAGCAGTCTTACGAACAAGATCGGGGAGCTGTTTTTT
J: TRBJ2-3; V: TRBV29-1; size: .; D: TRBD2; CDR3: CSVASLAIPSGNTDTQYF; DNA: TGCAGCGTTGCCTCCCTTGCGATCCCTAGCGGAAACACAGATACGCAGTATTTT
J: TRBJ1-1; V: TRBV19; size: .; D: TRBD1; CDR3: CASSWDRGSKGNTEAFF; DNA: TGTGCCAGTAGCTGGGACAGGGGATCGAAGGGGAACACTGAAGCTTTCTTT
J: TRBJ2-4; V: TRBV18; size: .; D: TRBD2; CDR3: CASSPVAGGRYIQYF; DNA: TGTGCCAGCTCACCCGTAGCGGGAGGGCGATACATTCAGTACTTC
J: TRBJ1-1; V: TRBV18; size: .; D: TRBD1; CDR3: CASSPGQGAEAFF; DNA: TGTGCCAGCTCACCCGGACAGGGTGCGGAAGCTTTCTTT
J: TRBJ2-5; V: TRBV18; size: .; D: TRBD1; CDR3: CASSPQGDIMGQKYF; DNA: TGTGCCAGCTCACCACAGGGTGACATAATGGGACAGAAGTACTTC
J: TRBJ2-1; V: TRBV9; size: once; D: .; CDR3: CASSVEDSHNEQFF; DNA: TGTGCCAGCAGCGTAGAGGACTCCCACAATGAGCAGTTCTTC
J: TRBJ2-3; V: TRBV5-1; size: .; D: .; CDR3: CASSLQGSTDTQYF; DNA: TGCGCCAGCAGTCTGCAGGGGAGCACAGATACGCAGTATTTT
J: TRBJ2-7; V: TRBV7-2; size: .; D: TRBD1; CDR3: CASSLALFRRGLAEQYF; DNA: TGTGCCAGCAGCTTAGCGCTTTTCCGCAGGGGGCTTGCCGAGCAGTACTTC
J: TRBJ2-7; V: TRBV4-3; size: .; D: .; CDR3: CASSQGRQLYEQYF; DNA: TGCGCCAGCAGCCAAGGGCGGCAACTCTACGAGCAGTACTTC
J: TRBJ1-2; V: TRBV14; size: .; D: .; CDR3: CASSQDLPGYTF; DNA: TGTGCCAGCAGCCAAGATCTTCCTGGCTACACCTTC
J: TRBJ1-2; V: TRBV6-5; size: .; D: .; CDR3: CASSRGQLRGYTF; DNA: TGTGCCAGCAGTAGAGGACAGCTCCGGGGCTACACCTTC
J: TRBJ1-2; V: TRBV7-2; size: .; D: TRBD1; CDR3: CASSLAPTGGQAYGYTF; DNA: TGTGCCAGCAGCTTAGCACCAACAGGGGGGCAGGCTTATGGCTACACCTTC
J: TRBJ2-3; V: TRBV28; size: .; D: TRBD1; CDR3: CASSPGDRGTTDTQYF; DNA: TGTGCCAGCAGTCCTGGGGACAGGGGTACCACAGATACGCAGTATTTT
J: TRBJ1-5; V: TRBV6-2/TRBV6-3; size: .; D: TRBD1; CDR3: CASSAVTGGYQPQHF; DNA: TGTGCCAGCAGCGCGGTGACAGGGGGGTATCAGCCCCAGCATTTT
J: TRBJ1-6; V: TRBV6-5; size: .; D: .; CDR3: CASRESLDNSPLHF; DNA: TGTGCCAGCAGGGAGTCTTTGGATAATTCACCCCTCCACTTT
J: TRBJ1-5; V: TRBV7-2; size: .; D: .; CDR3: CASSSGRAGQPQHF; DNA: TGTGCCAGCAGCTCTGGCAGGGCTGGTCAGCCCCAGCATTTT
J: TRBJ2-1; V: TRBV5-1; size: .; D: TRBD2; CDR3: CASSFTLAGFSYNEQFF; DNA: TGCGCCAGCAGCTTCACACTAGCGGGGTTCTCCTACAATGAGCAGTTCTTC
J: TRBJ1-2; V: TRBV28; size: .; D: .; CDR3: CASSPRTIGNGYTF; DNA: TGTGCCAGCAGTCCAAGGACAATCGGCAATGGCTACACCTTC
J: TRBJ1-1; V: TRBV7-9; size: .; D: TRBD1; CDR3: CASSADRGGGWTEAFF; DNA: TGTGCCAGCAGCGCCGACAGGGGGGGTGGTTGGACTGAAGCTTTCTTT
J: TRBJ2-4; V: TRBV7-8; size: .; D: TRBD1; CDR3: CASSRRQGLAKNIQYF; DNA: TGTGCCAGCAGCCGTAGACAGGGTCTAGCCAAAAACATTCAGTACTTC
J: TRBJ2-7; V: TRBV28; size: .; D: .; CDR3: CASQTGRSYEQYF; DNA: TGTGCCAGCCAGACAGGGAGGTCCTACGAGCAGTACTTC
J: TRBJ2-7; V: TRBV24-1; size: few; D: TRBD1; CDR3: CATSDATGGAEQYF; DNA: TGTGCCACCAGTGATGCTACAGGGGGAGCCGAGCAGTACTTC
J: TRBJ2-5; V: TRBV5-6; size: .; D: .; CDR3: CASSLGGVGETQYF; DNA: TGTGCCAGCAGCTTGGGGGGAGTTGGAGAGACCCAGTACTTC
J: TRBJ2-7; V: TRBV18; size: .; D: TRBD2; CDR3: CASSGLAGRYEQYF; DNA: TGTGCCAGCTCAGGTCTAGCGGGCCGCTACGAGCAGTACTTC
J: TRBJ2-7; V: TRBV5-1; size: once; D: .; CDR3: CASSFARSSYEQYF; DNA: TGCGCCAGCAGCTTCGCCAGGTCTTCCTACGAGCAGTACTTC
J: TRBJ2-5; V: TRBV15; size: .; D: TRBD2; CDR3: CATSRTPGGVETQYF; DNA: TGTGCCACCAGCAGAACCCCGGGAGGGGTCGAGACCCAGTACTTC
J: TRBJ2-5; V: TRBV19; size: .; D: .; CDR3: CASSIESETQYF; DNA: TGTGCCAGTAGTATAGAGTCGGAGACCCAGTACTTC
J: TRBJ1-2; V: TRBV19; size: .; D: .; CDR3: CASSKPGARENGYTF; DNA: TGTGCCAGTAGTAAACCGGGAGCGAGAGAAAATGGCTACACCTTC